Reported below is one TCR beta chain. The clone's antigen remains unknown. No clone much larger than this one lies a single base away; base qualities are absent. The data stem from a study of PD-1 blockade in classical Hodgkin lymphoma (TCRdb year 2020). Turning to the overall study: Nivolumab dosing was 3 mg/kg intravenously every 2 weeks, continuing until either disease progression or unacceptable toxicity. The study used CyTOF and TCR beta sequencing to define a peripheral blood immune signature of response to PD-1 blockade in classical Hodgkin lymphoma. The paper's findings and limits, for the study overall: The study was restricted to a single clinical trial cohort, and the causes of repertoire differences, possibly disease activity or prior therapy, were left undefined. Lower diversity was seen in patients whose nivolumab began less than 1 year after ASCT, and these patients were left out of later analyses so that immune reconstitution would not confound the results. By C4D1, a significant rise was seen in CD4+ TCR diversity but not in CD8+ TCR diversity (p=0.0027 vs p=0.16), and the rise was most apparent among complete responders (p=0.02). Baseline TCR diversity was reported to be lower in newly diagnosed patients than in healthy donors, and even lower in relapsed/refractory patients. Baseline diversity similar to that of newly diagnosed patients was observed in trial patients achieving complete response, whereas significantly lower diversity was observed in partial responders and progressors.

The V end loses 2 bases and the J end loses 0 bases, and a stretch of 10 bases separates them. The CDR3 runs 15 amino acids, cysteine and phenylalanine included. Of the read, only the CDR3 DNA is kept; its 45 bases are in frame from base 1. The germline V gene (reference sequence) specifies SEHNR as CDR1 and FQNEAQ as CDR2. The Qiagen DNeasy kit was used to extract genomic DNA from unsorted PBMCs and from the negatively selected CD4+ and CD8+ fractions. Using primers that anneal to V and J segments, immunoSEQ multiplex PCR amplified the TCR beta CDR3 regions. Amplification bias was minimized using a synthetic immune receptor repertoire, and residual bias was removed computationally after sequencing. Under the source paper's analysis protocol: Repertoire diversity was quantified as the Shannon entropy index using custom Python scripts. The unsorted, CD4+ and CD8+ repertoires were each analyzed separately, with the exception of combined analyses, where CD4+ and CD8+ sequences were merged in silico. Clonal expansion was defined as a frequency increase of at least 2-fold after treatment compared with C1D1, and clones undetected at baseline were assigned a pseudocount of 0.5. Clones with 0 or 1 copy at C1D1 were defined as singleton clones, while clones with 2 or more copies were defined as non-singleton clones. Clones expanded in unsorted samples were labelled as CD4+, CD8+ or unknown by matching protein sequences in sorted samples from the same patient. Diversity changes from C1D1 to C4D1 were tested in paired samples using Wilcoxon tests. In its TCRdb copy, this immuneACCESS table keeps in-frame sequences only and misses some clones. Where compared with another copy, unresolved V genes explain less than half of these, and the others have no known cause. D and trimming come from the DNA, and the V and J calls and clone size come from that table. The sample profile shows roughly 20,000 clones; approximately 90% of them were found once. The top ten clonotypes cover around 13% of the sample.

Read against the paper, the sample's time point label means: cycle 2 day 1 (C2D1) of nivolumab. Every trial patient had relapsed following autologous stem cell transplantation, and prior brentuximab vedotin exposure was what differed among cohorts A, B and C. A total of 56 patients with relapsed/refractory classical Hodgkin lymphoma made up the trial cohort, and each patient's best overall response was complete response, partial response or progressive disease. Trial patients were treated with single-agent nivolumab in the multi-cohort phase II CheckMate 205 trial. An independent review committee assessed best overall response using the 2007 International Working Group response criteria. Trial PBMCs were collected immediately before nivolumab initiation (C1D1) and during therapy at cycle 2 day 1 and cycle 4 day 1. After peripheral blood was drawn into 8 mL Vacutainer Cell Preparation Tubes, PBMCs were isolated by centrifugation and then cryopreserved.

Here the chain combines TRBV7-9 and TRBJ1-2; tentative D gene TRBD1, with 6 bases matching. The receptor's source is a human donor with classical Hodgkin lymphoma. The material was peripheral blood mononuclear cells (PBMCs), obtained before the second cycle of nivolumab. The CDR3 amino acid sequence is: CASSLSQGSNYGYTF. The DNA sequence is given as TGTGCCAGCAGCTTATCACAGGGTTCTAACTATGGCTACACCTTC.